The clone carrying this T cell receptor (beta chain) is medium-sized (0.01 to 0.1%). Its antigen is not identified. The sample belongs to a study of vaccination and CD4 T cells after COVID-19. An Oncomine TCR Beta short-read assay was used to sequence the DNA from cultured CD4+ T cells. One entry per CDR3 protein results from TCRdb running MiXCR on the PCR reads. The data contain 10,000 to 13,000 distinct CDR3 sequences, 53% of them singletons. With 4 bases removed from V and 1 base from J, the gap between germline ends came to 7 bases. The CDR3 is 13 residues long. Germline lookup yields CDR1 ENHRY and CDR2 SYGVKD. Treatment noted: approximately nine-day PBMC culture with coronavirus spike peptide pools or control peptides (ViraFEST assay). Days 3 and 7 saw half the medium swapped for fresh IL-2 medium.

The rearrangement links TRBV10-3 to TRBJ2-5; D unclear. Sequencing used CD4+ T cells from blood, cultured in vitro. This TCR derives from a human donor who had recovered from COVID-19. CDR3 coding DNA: TGTGCCATCAGTGGGCACGGCCAAGAGACCCAGTACTTC. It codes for CAISGHGQETQYF.